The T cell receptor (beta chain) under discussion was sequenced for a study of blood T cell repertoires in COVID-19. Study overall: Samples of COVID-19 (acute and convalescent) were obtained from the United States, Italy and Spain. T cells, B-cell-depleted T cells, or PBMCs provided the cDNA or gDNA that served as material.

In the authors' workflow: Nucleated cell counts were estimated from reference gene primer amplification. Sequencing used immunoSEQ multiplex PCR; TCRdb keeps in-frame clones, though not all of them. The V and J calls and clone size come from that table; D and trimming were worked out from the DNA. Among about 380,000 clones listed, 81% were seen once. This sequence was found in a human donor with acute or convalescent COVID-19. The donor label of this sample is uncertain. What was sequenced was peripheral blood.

CDR3 coding DNA: TGCGCCAGCAGCTTGGCCGCTAGTGACTCCTACAATGAGCAGTTCTTC. Protein: CASSLAASDSYNEQFF. The V and J genes are TRBV5-1 and TRBJ2-1; D is undetermined. Germline lookup yields CDR1 SGHRS and CDR2 YFSETQ. The germline V and J ends were trimmed by 0 bases and 0 bases, with 10 bases remaining between them. This CDR3 has 16 residues. Looking up the rest from reference TRBV5-1 and TRBJ2-1 gives the full variable domain: KAGVTQTPRYLIKTRGQQVTLSCSPISGHRSVSWYQQTPGQGLQFLFEYFSETQRNKGNFPGRFSGRQFSNSRSEMNVSTLELGDSALYLCASSLAASDSYNEQFFGPGTRLTVL.